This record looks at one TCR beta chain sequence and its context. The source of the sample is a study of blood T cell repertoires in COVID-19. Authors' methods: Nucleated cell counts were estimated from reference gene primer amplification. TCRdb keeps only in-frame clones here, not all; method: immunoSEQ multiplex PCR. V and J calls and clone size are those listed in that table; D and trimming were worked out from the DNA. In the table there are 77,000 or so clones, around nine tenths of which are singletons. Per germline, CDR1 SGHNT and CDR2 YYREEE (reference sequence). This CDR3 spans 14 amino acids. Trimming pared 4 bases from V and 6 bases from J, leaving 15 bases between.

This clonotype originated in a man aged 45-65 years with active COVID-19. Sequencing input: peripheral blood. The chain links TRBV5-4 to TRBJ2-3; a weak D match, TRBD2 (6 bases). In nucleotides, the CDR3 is TGTGCCAGCAGCCCAGGAGGGGTTGTGGATACGCAGTATTTT. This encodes CASSPGGVVDTQYF.